This T cell receptor (beta chain) stems from a study of T cell responses to AZD1222 COVID-19 vaccine. Points from the study as a whole: Increases in Spike-specific TCR breadth and depth were seen after two AZD1222 doses. Sampled repertoires all dated from after the peak T cell response.

Germline V gene data show CDR1 as MNHGY and CDR2 as SVAAGI. V gave up 4 bases and J gave up 9 bases; unmatched junction bases: 3. The CDR3 runs 11 residues. Note on this clone: Its matching antigen is unknown.

Sequencing used immunoSEQ multiplex PCR; TCRdb keeps in-frame clones, though not all of them. Of about 170,000 clones in the sample, 85% to 95% were seen once. The origin of this receptor is an adult in good health. The chain carries TRBV6-9 and TRBJ2-7; TRBD2 agrees at 7 bases. The specimen comprised peripheral blood, sampled on day 0 of AZD1222 vaccination. The DNA of the CDR3 is TGTGCCAGCAGTTTCTCGGGAGGGCAGTACTTC. Translated: CASSFSGGQYF.